This T cell receptor (beta chain) comes out of a study of shared clonotypes between healthy human individuals. Original data processing: Filtering differed for immunoSEQ, which gave only junction sequences without quality scores. Libraries were prepared by immunoSEQ multiplex PCR; TCRdb keeps only in-frame clonotypes and omits some of them. The V and J calls and clone size are taken from that table; D and trimming were inferred from the DNA. This sample yields more than 1.2 million clones, of which 98% are seen a single time; about 0.35% belongs to the top ten. Trimming took off 9 bases at V and 3 bases at J, with 14 bases between the two ends. Germline CDR1 and CDR2: LNHDA and SQIVND (reference sequence). This CDR3 contains 13 residues.

The chain couples TRBV19 to TRBJ1-2; D call uncertain. The sample consisted of naive CD4+ T cells sorted from blood. The subset here: CD45RA+ positively selected. The receptor comes from a man aged 30-40 years in good health. CDR3 sequence (DNA): TGTGCCAGCACCTTGGAGTCGGACTATGGCTACACCTTC. Protein sequence: CASTLESDYGYTF.